The clone carrying this TCR beta chain was seen a handful of times. Healthy Caucasian individuals made up all the donors. This sample was taken from a study of identical twins. The CDR3 sequence is 12 residues long. Germline V lookup: CDR1 LGHNA, CDR2 YNFKEQ. Between the trimmed V and J ends, which lost 1 base and 6 bases, there was a span of 6 bases. TCRdb re-called the 5' RACE reads through MiXCR, storing one row per CDR3 protein. The table has over 200,000 distinct CDR3 sequences, roughly 9.4% seen once; the top ten hold roughly 5%. The gene calls are TRBV4-2 and TRBJ1-2; D ambiguous. Material for sequencing was memory (CD45RO+) T cells sorted from blood. The sequence was collected from a woman aged 18 to 35 in good health. The CDR3: CASSQGRDGYTF. The CDR3 DNA reads as TGTGCCAGCAGCCAAGGGAGGGATGGCTACACCTTC.